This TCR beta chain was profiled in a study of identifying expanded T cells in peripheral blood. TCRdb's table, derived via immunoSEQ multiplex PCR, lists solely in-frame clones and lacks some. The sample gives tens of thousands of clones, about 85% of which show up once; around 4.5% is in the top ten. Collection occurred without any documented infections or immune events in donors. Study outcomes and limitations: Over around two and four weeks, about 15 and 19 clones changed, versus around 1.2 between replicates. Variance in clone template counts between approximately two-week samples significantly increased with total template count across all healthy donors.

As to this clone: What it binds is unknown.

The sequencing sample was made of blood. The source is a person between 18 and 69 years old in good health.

The CDR3 loop is CASRRLTGLAGAADTQYF. DNA of the CDR3: TGTGCCTCACGGCGGTTAACGGGACTAGCGGGGGCGGCTGATACGCAGTATTTT. The V gene is TRBV19, the J gene TRBJ2-3, with 14 bases matching TRBD2. V gave up 11 bases and J gave up 6 bases; unmatched junction bases: 19. CDR3 size: 18 residues. From germline, CDR1 is LNHDA and CDR2 SQIVND (reference sequence). Based on the CDR3 plus reference TRBV19 and TRBJ2-3, the full variable domain is DGGITQSPKYLFRKEGQNVTLSCEQNLNHDAMYWYRQDPGQGLRLIYYSQIVNDFQKGDIAEGYSVSREKKESFPLTVTSAQKNPTAFYLCASRRLTGLAGAADTQYFGPGTRLTVL.